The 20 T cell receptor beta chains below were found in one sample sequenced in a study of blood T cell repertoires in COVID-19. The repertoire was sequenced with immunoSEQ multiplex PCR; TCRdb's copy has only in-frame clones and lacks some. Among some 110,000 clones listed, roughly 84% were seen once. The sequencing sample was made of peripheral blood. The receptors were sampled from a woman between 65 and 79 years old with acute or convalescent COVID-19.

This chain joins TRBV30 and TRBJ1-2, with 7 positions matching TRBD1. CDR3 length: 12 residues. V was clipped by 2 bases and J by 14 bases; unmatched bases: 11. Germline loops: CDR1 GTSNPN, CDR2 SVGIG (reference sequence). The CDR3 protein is CAWSLGTGARTF. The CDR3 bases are TGTGCCTGGAGTCTAGGTACAGGGGCGAGGACCTTC.

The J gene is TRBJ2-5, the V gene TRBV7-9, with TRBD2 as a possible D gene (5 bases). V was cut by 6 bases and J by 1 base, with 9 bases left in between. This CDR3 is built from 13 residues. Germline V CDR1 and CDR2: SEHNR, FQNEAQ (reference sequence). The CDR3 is CASRRGFQETQYF. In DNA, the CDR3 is TGTGCCAGCAGGAGAGGGTTCCAAGAGACCCAGTACTTC.

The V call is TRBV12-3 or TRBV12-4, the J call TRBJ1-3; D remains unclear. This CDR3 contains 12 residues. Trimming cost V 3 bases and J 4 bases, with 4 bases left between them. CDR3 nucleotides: TGTGCCAGCAGTTTGAGGGGAAACACCATATATTTT. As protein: CASSLRGNTIYF.

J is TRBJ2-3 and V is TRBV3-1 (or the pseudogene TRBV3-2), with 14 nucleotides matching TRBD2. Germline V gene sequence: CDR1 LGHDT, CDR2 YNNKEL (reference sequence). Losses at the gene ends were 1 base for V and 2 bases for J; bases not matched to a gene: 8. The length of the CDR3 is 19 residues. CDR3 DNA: TGTGCCAGCAGCCAAGGAATTGGGACTAGCGGGGGATACACAGATACGCAGTATTTT. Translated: CASSQGIGTSGGYTDTQYF.

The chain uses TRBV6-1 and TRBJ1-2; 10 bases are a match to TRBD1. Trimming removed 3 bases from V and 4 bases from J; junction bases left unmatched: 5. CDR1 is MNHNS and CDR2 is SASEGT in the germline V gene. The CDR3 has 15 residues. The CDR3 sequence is CASSDDRGHSYGYTF. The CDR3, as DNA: TGTGCCAGCAGTGACGACAGGGGGCATAGCTATGGCTACACCTTC.

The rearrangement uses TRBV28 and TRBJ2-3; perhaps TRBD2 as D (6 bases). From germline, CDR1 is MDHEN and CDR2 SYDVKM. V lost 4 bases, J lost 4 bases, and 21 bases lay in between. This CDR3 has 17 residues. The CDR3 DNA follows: TGTGCCAGCAGTTCTTTGCCGGGACTGGGGGAACCAGATACGCAGTATTTT. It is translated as CASSSLPGLGEPDTQYF.

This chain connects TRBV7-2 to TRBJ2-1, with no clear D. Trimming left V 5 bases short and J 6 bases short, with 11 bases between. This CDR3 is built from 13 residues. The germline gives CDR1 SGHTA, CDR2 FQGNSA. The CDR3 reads CASSREAGNEQFF. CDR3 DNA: TGTGCCAGCAGCCGAGAGGCTGGCAATGAGCAGTTCTTC.

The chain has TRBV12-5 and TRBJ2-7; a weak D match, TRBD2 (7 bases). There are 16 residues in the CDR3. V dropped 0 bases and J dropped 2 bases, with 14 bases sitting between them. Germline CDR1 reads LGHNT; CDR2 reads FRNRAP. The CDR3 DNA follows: TGTGCTAGTGGTTTGGTAGGGGGGGATAGCCCCTACGAGCAGTACTTC. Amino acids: CASGLVGGDSPYEQYF.

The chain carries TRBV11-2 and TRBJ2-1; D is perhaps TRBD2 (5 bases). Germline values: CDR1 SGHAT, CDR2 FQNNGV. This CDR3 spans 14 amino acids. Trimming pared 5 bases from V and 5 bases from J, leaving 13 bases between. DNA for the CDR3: TGTGCCAGCAGCCGCCTTACGAGGGACAATGAGCAGTTCTTC. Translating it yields CASSRLTRDNEQFF. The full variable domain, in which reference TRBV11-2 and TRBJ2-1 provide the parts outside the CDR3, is EAGVAQSPRYKIIEKRQSVAFWCNPISGHATLYWYQQILGQGPKLLIQFQNNGVVDDSQLPKDRFSAERLKGVDSTLKIQPAKLEDSAVYLCASSRLTRDNEQFFGPGTRLTVL.

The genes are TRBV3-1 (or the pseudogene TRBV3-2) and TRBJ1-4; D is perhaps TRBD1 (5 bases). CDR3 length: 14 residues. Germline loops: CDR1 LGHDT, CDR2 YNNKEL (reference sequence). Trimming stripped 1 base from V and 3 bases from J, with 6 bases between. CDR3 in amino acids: CASSQGGANEKLFF. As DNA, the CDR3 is TGTGCCAGCAGCCAAGGGGGGGCTAATGAAAAACTGTTTTTT.

The CDR3 nucleotides are TGTGCCAGCAGCTTAATTGGGGTGGTTCTAGGAGCGGGGGCCTACGAGCAGTACTTC. It encodes CASSLIGVVLGAGAYEQYF. J is TRBJ2-7 and V is TRBV7-3; TRBD2 aligns across 8 bases. The CDR3 has 19 amino acids. From germline, CDR1 is SGHTA and CDR2 FQGTGA. V shed 1 base, J shed 2 bases, and the junction held 16 bases outside the gene matches.

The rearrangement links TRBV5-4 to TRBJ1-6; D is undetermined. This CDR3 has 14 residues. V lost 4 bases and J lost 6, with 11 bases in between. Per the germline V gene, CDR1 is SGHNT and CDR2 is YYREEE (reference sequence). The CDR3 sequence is CASSPGSLNSPLHF. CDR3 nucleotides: TGTGCCAGCAGCCCGGGGTCCCTTAATTCACCCCTCCACTTT.

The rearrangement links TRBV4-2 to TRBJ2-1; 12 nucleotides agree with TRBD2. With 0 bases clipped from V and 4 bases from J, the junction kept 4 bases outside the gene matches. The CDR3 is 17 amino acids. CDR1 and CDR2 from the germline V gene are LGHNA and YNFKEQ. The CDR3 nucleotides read TGTGCCAGCAGCCAAGATCACCTAGCGGGGGGGTACAATGAGCAGTTCTTC. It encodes CASSQDHLAGGYNEQFF.

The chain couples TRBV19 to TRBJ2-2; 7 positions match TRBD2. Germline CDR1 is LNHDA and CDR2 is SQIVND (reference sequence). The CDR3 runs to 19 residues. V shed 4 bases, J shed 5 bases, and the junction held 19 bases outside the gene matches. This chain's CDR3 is CASSNPRRELRVQTGELFF. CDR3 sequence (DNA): TGTGCCAGTAGTAACCCGCGGCGGGAGCTTAGAGTACAGACCGGGGAGCTGTTTTTT.

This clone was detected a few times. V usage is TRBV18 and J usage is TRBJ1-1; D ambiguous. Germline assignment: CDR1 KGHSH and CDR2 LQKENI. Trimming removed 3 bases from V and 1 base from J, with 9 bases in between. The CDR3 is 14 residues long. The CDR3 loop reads CASSPKQTNTEAFF. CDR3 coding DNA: TGTGCCAGCTCACCGAAACAGACGAACACTGAAGCTTTCTTT.

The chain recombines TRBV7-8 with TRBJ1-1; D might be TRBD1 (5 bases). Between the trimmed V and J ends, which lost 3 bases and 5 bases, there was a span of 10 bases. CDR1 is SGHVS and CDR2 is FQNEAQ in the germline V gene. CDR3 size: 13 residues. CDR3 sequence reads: CASSLGGLTEAFF. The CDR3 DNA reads TGTGCCAGCAGCTTGGGGGGACTTACTGAAGCTTTCTTT.

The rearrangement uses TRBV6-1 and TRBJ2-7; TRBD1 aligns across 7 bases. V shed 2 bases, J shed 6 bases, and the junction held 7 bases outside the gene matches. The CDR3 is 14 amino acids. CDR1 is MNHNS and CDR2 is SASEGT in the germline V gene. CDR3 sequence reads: CASSETGTALEQYF. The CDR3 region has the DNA TGTGCCAGCAGTGAAACTGGGACAGCCCTCGAGCAGTACTTC.

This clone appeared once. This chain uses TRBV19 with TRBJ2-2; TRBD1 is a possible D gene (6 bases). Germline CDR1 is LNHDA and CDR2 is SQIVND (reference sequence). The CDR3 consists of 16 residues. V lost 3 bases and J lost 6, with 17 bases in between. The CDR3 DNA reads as TGTGCCAGTAGTATTGAGGCGGGCAGGGGAGCCGGGGAGCTGTTTTTT. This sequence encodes CASSIEAGRGAGELFF.

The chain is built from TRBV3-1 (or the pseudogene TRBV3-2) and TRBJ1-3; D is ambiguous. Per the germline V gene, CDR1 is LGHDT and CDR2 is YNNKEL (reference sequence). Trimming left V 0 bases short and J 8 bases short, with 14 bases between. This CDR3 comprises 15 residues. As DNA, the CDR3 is TGTGCCAGCAGCCAAGAGCCGAATGTCGCGGACACCATATATTTT. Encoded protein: CASSQEPNVADTIYF.

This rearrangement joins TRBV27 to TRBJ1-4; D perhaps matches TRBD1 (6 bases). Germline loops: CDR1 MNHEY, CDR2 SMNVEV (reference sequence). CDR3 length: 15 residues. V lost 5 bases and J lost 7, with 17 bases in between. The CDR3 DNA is TGTGCCAGCAGTCCCTACAGGGCGGAGCGTGAAAAACTGTTTTTT. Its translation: CASSPYRAEREKLFF.